Below, one T cell receptor (beta chain) is given with its context. The sample belongs to a study of blood T cell repertoires in COVID-19. Study at large: Sites in the United States, Italy and Spain provided acute and convalescent COVID-19 samples. Sources were T cells, B-cell-depleted T cells, or PBMCs; the material itself was cDNA or gDNA.

Categorization into cohorts depended on clinical history that participants reported. In germline, CDR1 is ENHRY, CDR2 SYGVKD. The V and J ends lost 3 bases and 4 bases respectively, with 12 bases between them. The CDR3 has 14 amino acids. Original processing methods: Nucleated cell number was recorded as an estimate derived from reference gene primer amplification. Here immunoSEQ multiplex PCR was the method, and the copy in TCRdb shows in-frame clones only, minus some. The DNA gave D and trimming, while V, J and clone size come from that table. The sample contains about 150,000 clones, approximately 83% of which appear only once.

Material: PBMCs or T cells enriched from blood (not recorded which). This clonotype was obtained from a man in his 70s who had been exposed to COVID-19. The chain has TRBV10-3 and TRBJ1-1, with D possibly matching TRBD1 (5 bases). The CDR3 region has the DNA TGTGCCATCAGTGACAGGGAGGGGAGCACTGAAGCTTTCTTT. Residues: CAISDREGSTEAFF.